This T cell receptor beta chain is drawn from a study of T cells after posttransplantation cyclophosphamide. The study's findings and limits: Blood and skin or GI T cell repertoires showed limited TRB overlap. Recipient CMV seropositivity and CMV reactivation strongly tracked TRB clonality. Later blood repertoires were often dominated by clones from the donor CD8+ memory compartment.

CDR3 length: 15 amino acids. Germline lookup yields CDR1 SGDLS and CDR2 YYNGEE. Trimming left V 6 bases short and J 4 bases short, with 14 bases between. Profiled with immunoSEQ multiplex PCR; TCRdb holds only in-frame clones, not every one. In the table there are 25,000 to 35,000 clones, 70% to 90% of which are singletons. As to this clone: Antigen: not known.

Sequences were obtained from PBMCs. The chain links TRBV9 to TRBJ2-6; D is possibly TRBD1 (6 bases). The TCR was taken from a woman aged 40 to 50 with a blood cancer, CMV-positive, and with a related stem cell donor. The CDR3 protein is CASTTGTLGANVLTF. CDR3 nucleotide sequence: TGTGCCAGCACCACAGGGACGCTCGGGGCCAACGTCCTGACTTTC.